Here is one T cell receptor (beta chain) with its context. What it binds is unknown. PCR involved 60 Vbeta and 13 Jbeta primers. Measured with immunoSEQ multiplex PCR; TCRdb has only the in-frame clones, and not every one. This sample contains approximately 120,000 clones. The study sampled nominally healthy donors, though unrecorded immune exposures were likely. This record comes from a study of cytomegalovirus exposure and HLA in healthy donors. Overall study findings and caveats: In a later analysis, TCR beta V- and J-gene trimming was associated with a missense DCLRE1C variant.

The V gene's germline CDR1 is GTSNPN and CDR2 SVGIG (reference sequence). The CDR3 has 14 amino acids. V was cut by 3 bases and J by 5 bases, with 17 bases left in between. The receptor was isolated from a man aged 30-40 years in good health and CMV-seronegative. The chain couples TRBV30 to TRBJ2-7, with D maybe TRBD2 (5 bases). Sequenced: PBMCs. DNA of the CDR3: TGTGCCTGGAGACCTCTTCGGGAAGTCCACGAGCAGTACTTC. Amino acid sequence: CAWRPLREVHEQYF.